The clone carrying this TCR beta chain turned up a few times. Its target is unknown. These data belong to a study of beta chain features in type 1 diabetes. The sequenced template was cDNA made from the entire isolated RNA. Sequencing used immunoSEQ multiplex PCR; TCRdb keeps in-frame clones, though not all of them. The data show about 340,000 clones, roughly 13% seen once. The CDR3 totals 15 residues. Germline V gene data show CDR1 as SGHRS and CDR2 as YFSETQ. V gave up 3 bases and J gave up 5 bases; unmatched junction bases: 8. General study findings and limits: TCRB CDR3s from Type 1 diabetes patients were moderately but significantly shorter in all four CD4+ subsets.

This chain connects TRBV5-1 to TRBJ2-1, with 7 bases that match TRBD1. Material for sequencing was naive CD4+ T cells from blood. The source of this sequence is a woman aged 18-29 years with type 1 diabetes. The CDR3 loop reads CASSSGQERDNEQFF. The CDR3 bases are TGCGCCAGCAGCTCCGGACAGGAACGGGACAATGAGCAGTTCTTC.